The next 11 T cell receptor beta chains were all read from a single sample in a study. TCRdb re-analysed the 5' RACE reads in MiXCR, keeping a single row per CDR3 protein. The sample lists fewer than 10,000 distinct CDR3 sequences; 36% were seen once. The sequenced sample consisted of tumor-infiltrating memory CD4+ T cells sorted from the breast tumor. Stated subset: memory CD4+ T cells, CD4+CD45RO+CD25-. The receptor source for this set is a female donor with breast cancer.

In its sample, this clonotype was seen many times. This sequence may be a read error, since a much larger clone differs from it by one base. This chain joins TRBV20-1 and TRBJ1-1; D is uncertain. Germline assignment: CDR1 DFQATT and CDR2 SNEGSKA (reference sequence). CDR3 size: 15 residues. CDR3 protein: CSASIDEHLNTDAFF. CDR3 DNA: TGCAGTGCTAGTATTGACGAGCATCTGAACACTGATGCTTTCTTT.

This clonotype was detected a few times. This chain links TRBV6-1 with TRBJ1-5; TRBD1 matches at 11 bases. J gave up 6 bases and V 6 bases, and 13 bases lay outside the gene matches. The CDR3 runs 17 residues. Germline assignment: CDR1 MNHNS and CDR2 SASEGT. This CDR3 is CASSGRLDRGRSQPQHF. In DNA form, the CDR3 reads TGTGCCAGCAGCGGACGATTGGACAGGGGGCGAAGTCAGCCCCAGCATTTT.

V and J are TRBV6-1 and TRBJ1-5; D perhaps matches TRBD2 (5 bases). The J call is doubtful: the DNA matches TRBJ2-3 better. Germline V gene sequence: CDR1 MNHNS, CDR2 SASEGT. The CDR3 has 13 amino acids. In DNA, the CDR3 is TGTGCCAGCAGTGACGACGGGGAACGGCCCCAGTATTTT. It translates to CASSDDGERPQYF.

This chain uses TRBV20-1 with TRBJ1-2; D is perhaps TRBD1 (6 bases). There are 11 residues in the CDR3. Trimming cost V 5 bases and J 12 bases, with 16 bases left between them. Per germline, CDR1 DFQATT and CDR2 SNEGSKA (reference sequence). CDR3 sequence (DNA): TGCAGTGCTCCCAAGGCCAGGGGTGACACCTTC. Its protein is CSAPKARGDTF.

This clonotype is medium-sized. The V call is TRBV5-1, the J call TRBJ2-3; the match to TRBD1 covers 9 bases. CDR3 length: 15 amino acids. The V gene end was trimmed by 4 bases and the J gene end by 2 bases; junction bases not matched to a gene: 5. From germline, CDR1 is SGHRS and CDR2 YFSETQ. The CDR3 loop is CASSQTGGFTDTQYF. The CDR3 bases are TGCGCCAGCAGCCAGACAGGGGGTTTCACAGATACGCAGTATTTT.

This clonotype was observed at least ten times. This chain links TRBV7-9 with TRBJ2-7; tentative D call: TRBD1 (6 bases). The CDR3 loop spans 14 amino acids. Trimming pared 5 bases from V and 2 bases from J, leaving 13 bases between. The germline CDR1 and CDR2 sequences are SEHNR and FQNEAQ (reference sequence). The CDR3 loop reads CASSHDRRTYEQYF. DNA of the CDR3: TGTGCCAGCAGCCACGACAGGCGCACCTACGAGCAGTACTTC.

This clonotype came up a few times. The V and J genes are TRBV4-1 and TRBJ2-2; D assignment may be TRBD1 or TRBD2 (5 bases each). The CDR3 covers 15 residues. Germline loops: CDR1 MGHRA, CDR2 YSYEKL. Trimming removed 1 base at V and 6 bases at J, with 12 bases between. CDR3 amino acids: CASSQAEGIPGELFF. CDR3 in DNA: TGCGCCAGCAGCCAAGCTGAGGGGATCCCCGGGGAGCTGTTTTTT.

This clonotype showed up just once. The CDR3, as DNA: TGTGCCAGCAGCAGGGCGGGATTATACAATGAGCAGTTCTTC. Translation: CASSRAGLYNEQFF. This chain joins TRBV3-1 and TRBJ2-1; a weak D match, TRBD2 (6 bases). Per the germline V gene, CDR1 is LGHDT and CDR2 is YNNKEL (reference sequence). V gave up 5 bases and J gave up 4 bases, with 12 bases separating them. The CDR3 is made up of 14 amino acids.

The genes are TRBV6-2 or TRBV6-3 and TRBJ1-5; 9 bases match TRBD1. The CDR3 runs 14 residues. The V gene's germline CDR1 is MNHEY and CDR2 SVGEGT. The J segment lost 5 bases and the V segment lost 2 bases, leaving 1 base of the junction unmatched. The CDR3 nucleotides read TGTGCCAGCAGTTACGGGACAGGGTATCAGCCCCAGCATTTT. Its translation is CASSYGTGYQPQHF.

The chain carries TRBV19 and TRBJ2-1, with 10 positions matching TRBD2. Germline loops: CDR1 LNHDA, CDR2 SQIVND (reference sequence). J lost 9 bases, V lost 4 bases, and 15 bases had no gene match. The CDR3 contains 17 residues. The CDR3 is CASSNPPLAGEWGEQFF. As DNA, the CDR3 is TGTGCCAGTAGTAACCCCCCCCTAGCGGGAGAGTGGGGTGAGCAGTTCTTC.

This clonotype is medium-sized in the sample. The chain employs TRBV9 and TRBJ1-1; D remains unclear. The CDR3 extends over 14 amino acids. Germline CDR1 and CDR2: SGDLS and YYNGEE. The V gene lost 4 bases and the J gene lost 0 bases, with 10 bases spanning the gap. The CDR3 region has the DNA TGTGCCAGCAGCTCTAGAGCCATGAACACTGAAGCTTTCTTT. Translation gives CASSSRAMNTEAFF. The variable domain in full, completed from reference TRBV9 and TRBJ1-1, reads DSGVTQTPKHLITATGQRVTLRCSPRSGDLSVYWYQQSLDQGLQFLIQYYNGEERAKGNILERFSAQQFPDLHSELNLSSLELGDSALYFCASSSRAMNTEAFFGQGTRLTVV.